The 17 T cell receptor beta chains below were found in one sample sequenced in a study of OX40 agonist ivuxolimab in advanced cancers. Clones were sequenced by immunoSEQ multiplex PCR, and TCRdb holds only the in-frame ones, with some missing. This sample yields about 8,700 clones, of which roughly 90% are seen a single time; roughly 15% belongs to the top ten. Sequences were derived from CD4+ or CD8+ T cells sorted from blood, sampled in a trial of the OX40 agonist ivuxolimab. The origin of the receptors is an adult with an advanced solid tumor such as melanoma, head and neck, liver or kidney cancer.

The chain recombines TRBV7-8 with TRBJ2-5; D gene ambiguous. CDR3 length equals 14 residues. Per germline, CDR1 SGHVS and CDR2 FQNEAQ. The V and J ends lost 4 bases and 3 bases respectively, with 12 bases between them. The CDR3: CASSSGRAKETQYF. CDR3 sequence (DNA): TGTGCCAGCAGCTCCGGTAGGGCCAAAGAGACCCAGTACTTC.

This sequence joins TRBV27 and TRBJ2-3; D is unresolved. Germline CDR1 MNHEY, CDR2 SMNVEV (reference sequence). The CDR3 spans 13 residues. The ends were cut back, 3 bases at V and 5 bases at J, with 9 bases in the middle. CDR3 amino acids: CASSLALEDTQYF. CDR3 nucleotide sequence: TGTGCCAGCAGTTTGGCCCTCGAAGATACGCAGTATTTT.

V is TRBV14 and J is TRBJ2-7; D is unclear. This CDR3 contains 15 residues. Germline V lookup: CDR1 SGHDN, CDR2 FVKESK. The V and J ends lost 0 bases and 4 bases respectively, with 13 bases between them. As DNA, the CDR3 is TGTGCCAGCAGCCAAGAACTAACTTGGGGTTACGAGCAGTACTTC. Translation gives CASSQELTWGYEQYF.

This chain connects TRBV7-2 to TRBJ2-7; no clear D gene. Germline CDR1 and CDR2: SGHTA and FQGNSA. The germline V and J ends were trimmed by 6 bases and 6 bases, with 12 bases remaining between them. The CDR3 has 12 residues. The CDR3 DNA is TGTGCCAGCAGTTCGCCTTTTCGCGAGCAGTACTTC. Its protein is CASSSPFREQYF. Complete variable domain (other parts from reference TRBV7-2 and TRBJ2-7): GAGVSQSPSNKVTEKGKDVELRCDPISGHTALYWYRQSLGQGLEFLIYFQGNSAPDKSGLPSDRFSAERTGGSVSTLTIQRTQQEDSAVYLCASSSPFREQYFGPGTRLTVT.

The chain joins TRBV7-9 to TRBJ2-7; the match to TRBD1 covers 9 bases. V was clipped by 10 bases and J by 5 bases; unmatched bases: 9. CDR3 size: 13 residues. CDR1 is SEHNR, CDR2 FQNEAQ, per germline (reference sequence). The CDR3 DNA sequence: TGTGCCACCGTGGGGACAGGGCTCCACGAGCAGTACTTC. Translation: CATVGTGLHEQYF.

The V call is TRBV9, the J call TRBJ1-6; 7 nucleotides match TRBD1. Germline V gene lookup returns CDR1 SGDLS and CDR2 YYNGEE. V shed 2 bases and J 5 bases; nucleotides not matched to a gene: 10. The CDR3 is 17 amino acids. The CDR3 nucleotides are TGTGCCAGCAGCGTCGCCTTGGGGCAGGGGGATAATTCACCCCTCCACTTT. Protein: CASSVALGQGDNSPLHF.

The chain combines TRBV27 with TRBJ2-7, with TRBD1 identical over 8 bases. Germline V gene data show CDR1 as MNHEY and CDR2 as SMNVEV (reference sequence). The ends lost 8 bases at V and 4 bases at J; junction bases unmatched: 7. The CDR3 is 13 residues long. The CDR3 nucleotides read TGTGCCAGCCGTCCTGGACAGGGTTACGAGCAGTACTTC. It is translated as CASRPGQGYEQYF.

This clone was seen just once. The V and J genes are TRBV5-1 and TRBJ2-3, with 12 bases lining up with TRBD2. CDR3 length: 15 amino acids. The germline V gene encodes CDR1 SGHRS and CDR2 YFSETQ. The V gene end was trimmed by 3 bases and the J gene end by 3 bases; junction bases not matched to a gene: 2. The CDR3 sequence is CASSSGLAGTDTQYF. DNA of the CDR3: TGCGCCAGCAGCTCCGGACTAGCGGGGACAGATACGCAGTATTTT.

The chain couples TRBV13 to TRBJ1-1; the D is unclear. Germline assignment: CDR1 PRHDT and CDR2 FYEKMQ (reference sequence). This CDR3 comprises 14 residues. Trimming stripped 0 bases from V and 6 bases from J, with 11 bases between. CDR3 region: CASSLGGRVPEAFF. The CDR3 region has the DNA TGTGCCAGCAGCTTAGGAGGGAGAGTGCCTGAAGCTTTCTTT.

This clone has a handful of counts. CDR3 nucleotides: TGCGCCAGCAGCTCTAGGTCGACAGGGGGGCAAGAGACCCAGTACTTC. Protein product: CASSSRSTGGQETQYF. The genes are TRBV4-1 and TRBJ2-5, with 9 nucleotides matching TRBD1. V shed 5 bases, J shed 2 bases, and the junction held 9 bases outside the gene matches. The CDR3 is 16 residues long. Germline CDR1 MGHRA, CDR2 YSYEKL.

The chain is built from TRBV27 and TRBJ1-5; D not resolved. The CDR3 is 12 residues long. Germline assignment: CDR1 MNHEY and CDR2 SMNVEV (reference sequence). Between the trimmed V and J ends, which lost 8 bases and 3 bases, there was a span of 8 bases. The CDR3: CASGEYNQPQHF. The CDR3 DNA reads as TGTGCCAGCGGGGAGTACAATCAGCCCCAGCATTTT.

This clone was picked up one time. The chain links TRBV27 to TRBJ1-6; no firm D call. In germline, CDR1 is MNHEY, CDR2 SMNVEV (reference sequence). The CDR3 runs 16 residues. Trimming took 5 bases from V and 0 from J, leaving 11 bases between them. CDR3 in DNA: TGTGCCAGCAGTCAAAACGTGGACTCCTATAATTCACCCCTCCACTTT. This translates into CASSQNVDSYNSPLHF.

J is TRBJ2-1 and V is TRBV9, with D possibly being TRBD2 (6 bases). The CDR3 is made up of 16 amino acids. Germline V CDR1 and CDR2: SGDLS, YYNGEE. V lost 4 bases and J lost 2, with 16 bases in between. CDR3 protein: CASSYPRGDTYNEQFF. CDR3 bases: TGTGCCAGCAGCTACCCCCGCGGGGATACCTACAATGAGCAGTTCTTC.

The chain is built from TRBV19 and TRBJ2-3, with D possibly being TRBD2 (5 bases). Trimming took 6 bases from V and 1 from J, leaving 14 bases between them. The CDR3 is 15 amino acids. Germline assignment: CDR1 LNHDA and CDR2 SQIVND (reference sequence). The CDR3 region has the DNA TGTGCCAGTAGCCCCCGGGATTGGGGCACAGATACGCAGTATTTT. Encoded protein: CASSPRDWGTDTQYF.

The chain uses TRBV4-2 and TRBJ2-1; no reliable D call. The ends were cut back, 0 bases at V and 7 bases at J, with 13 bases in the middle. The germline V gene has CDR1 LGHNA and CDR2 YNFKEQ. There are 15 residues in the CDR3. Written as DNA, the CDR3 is TGTGCCAGCAGCCAAGAATCCGCCGGCGGTAATGAGCAGTTCTTC. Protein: CASSQESAGGNEQFF.

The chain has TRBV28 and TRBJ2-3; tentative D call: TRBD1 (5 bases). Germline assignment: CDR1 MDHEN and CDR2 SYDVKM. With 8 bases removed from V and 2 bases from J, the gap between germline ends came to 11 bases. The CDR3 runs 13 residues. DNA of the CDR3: TGTGCCAGCCGTGTCAGGGACACAGATACGCAGTATTTT. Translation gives CASRVRDTDTQYF.

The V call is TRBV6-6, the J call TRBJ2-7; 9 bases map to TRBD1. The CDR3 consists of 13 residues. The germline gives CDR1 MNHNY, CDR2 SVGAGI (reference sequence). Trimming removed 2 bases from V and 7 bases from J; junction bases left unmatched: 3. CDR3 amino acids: CASSYGTGREQYF. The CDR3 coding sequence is TGTGCCAGCAGTTACGGGACAGGGCGGGAGCAGTACTTC.